Listed here are 25 T cell receptor beta chains from one sample, sequenced in a study of cytomegalovirus exposure and HLA in healthy donors. With 60 Vbeta and 13 Jbeta primers, the PCR was carried out. The protocol was immunoSEQ multiplex PCR, while the TCRdb copy is restricted to in-frame clones and leaves out a portion. The sample lists about 180,000 clones, roughly 82% occurring once. The sample was PBMCs. The receptors derive from a woman aged 45 to 65 in good health and CMV-seronegative.

The gene calls are TRBV5-1 and TRBJ2-3, with TRBD2 matching over 9 bases. CDR3 length: 16 residues. Per germline, CDR1 SGHRS and CDR2 YFSETQ. Losses at the gene ends were 4 bases for V and 2 bases for J; bases not matched to a gene: 8. The CDR3 DNA is TGCGCCAGCAGCCGAGACCTAGCGGGGCCCACAGATACGCAGTATTTT. Translated: CASSRDLAGPTDTQYF.

Only one count was recorded for this clone. This chain connects TRBV11-2 to TRBJ2-7; D is unclear. The V gene's germline CDR1 is SGHAT and CDR2 FQNNGV. The CDR3 extends over 14 amino acids. The germline V and J ends were trimmed by 2 bases and 3 bases, with 11 bases remaining between them. The CDR3, as DNA: TGTGCCAGCAGCTTAAAGGCGGCAGACTACGAGCAGTACTTC. Its protein product is CASSLKAADYEQYF. Filled out from reference TRBV11-2 and TRBJ2-7, the complete variable domain reads EAGVAQSPRYKIIEKRQSVAFWCNPISGHATLYWYQQILGQGPKLLIQFQNNGVVDDSQLPKDRFSAERLKGVDSTLKIQPAKLEDSAVYLCASSLKAADYEQYFGPGTRLTVT.

The gene calls are TRBV4-1 and TRBJ2-2; maybe TRBD2 (5 bases). Per the germline V gene, CDR1 is MGHRA and CDR2 is YSYEKL. Trimming removed 2 bases from V and 6 bases from J, with 7 bases in between. The CDR3 totals 13 residues. In DNA form, the CDR3 reads TGCGCCAGCAGCCAAAGGACTCCCGGGGAGCTGTTTTTT. This sequence encodes CASSQRTPGELFF.

The chain has TRBV27 and TRBJ1-2; the match to TRBD1 covers 10 bases. Germline V CDR1 and CDR2: MNHEY, SMNVEV (reference sequence). Losses at the gene ends were 3 bases for V and 4 bases for J; bases not matched to a gene: 17. The CDR3 runs 19 residues. The CDR3 sequence is CASSFRGGRQGALAYGYTF. The DNA for the CDR3 is TGTGCCAGCAGTTTCCGGGGGGGAAGACAGGGGGCTTTGGCCTATGGCTACACCTTC.

This chain links TRBV10-3 with TRBJ1-4, with D perhaps matching TRBD1 (6 bases). The V and J ends lost 3 bases and 10 bases respectively, with 18 bases between them. CDR3 size: 15 residues. Germline CDR1 and CDR2: ENHRY and SYGVKD. In DNA, the CDR3 is TGTGCCATCAGTGACCGGGACACCCGGGGGGGAAAACTGTTTTTT. Its protein product is CAISDRDTRGGKLFF.

This chain uses TRBV5-1 with TRBJ2-5, with 13 bases that match TRBD2. Germline V lookup: CDR1 SGHRS, CDR2 YFSETQ. There are 19 residues in the CDR3. The junction had 13 bases not matched to a gene; V was cut back by 4 bases and J by 1 base. This CDR3 reads CASSIQGLAGENPQETQYF. Here the CDR3 DNA reads TGCGCCAGCAGCATCCAAGGACTAGCGGGGGAGAACCCCCAAGAGACCCAGTACTTC.

V usage is TRBV28 and J usage is TRBJ1-2, with TRBD1 matching 7 bases. The CDR3 is 13 residues long. V lost 4 bases, J lost 8 bases, and 7 bases stayed unmatched. CDR1 is MDHEN and CDR2 is SYDVKM in the germline V gene. The CDR3 region is CASSSGGGDGYTF. For the CDR3, the DNA is TGTGCCAGCAGTTCGGGAGGGGGCGACGGCTACACCTTC.

The chain combines TRBV27 with TRBJ2-1; 12 positions agree with TRBD2. Germline V gives CDR1 MNHEY, CDR2 SMNVEV (reference sequence). The V and J ends lost 5 bases and 7 bases, in that order; junction bases with no gene match: 6. The CDR3 totals 15 residues. The CDR3 here is CASSAGLAGSNEQFF. The CDR3 region has the DNA TGTGCCAGCAGTGCGGGACTAGCGGGTTCAAATGAGCAGTTCTTC.

This clone was recorded a few times. V gene TRBV7-9 combines with J gene TRBJ2-6, with 8 bases matching TRBD1. CDR3 length: 14 residues. Losses at the gene ends were 6 bases for V and 4 bases for J; bases not matched to a gene: 2. From germline, CDR1 is SEHNR and CDR2 FQNEAQ (reference sequence). This chain's CDR3 is CASRGQEGANVLTF. The CDR3 bases are TGTGCCAGCAGGGGACAGGAGGGGGCCAACGTCCTGACTTTC. The whole variable domain, remainder taken from reference TRBV7-9 and TRBJ2-6, is DTGVSQNPRHKITKRGQNVTFRCDPISEHNRLYWYRQTLGQGPEFLTYFQNEAQLEKSRLLSDRFSAERPKGSFSTLEIQRTEQGDSAMYLCASRGQEGANVLTFGAGSRLTVL.

In this sample, this clone turned up a few times. This sequence joins TRBV5-1 and TRBJ2-3; D is undetermined. Trimming stripped 3 bases from V and 4 bases from J, with 6 bases between. CDR3 size: 12 residues. Germline CDR1 SGHRS, CDR2 YFSETQ. The CDR3 sequence is CASSSDPDTQYF. CDR3 bases: TGCGCCAGCAGCTCAGATCCAGATACGCAGTATTTT.

The rearrangement uses TRBV6-6 and TRBJ1-4; D remains ambiguous. Germline assignment: CDR1 MNHNY and CDR2 SVGAGI (reference sequence). Trimming pared 0 bases from V and 8 bases from J, leaving 10 bases between. This CDR3 contains 14 residues. The CDR3 protein is CASSYSISVEKLFF. The CDR3 DNA is TGTGCCAGCAGTTACTCGATTTCAGTCGAAAAACTGTTTTTT.

This clone was seen more than once but under ten times. The V and J genes are TRBV7-2 and TRBJ2-5; 7 bases align to TRBD2. Germline loops: CDR1 SGHTA, CDR2 FQGNSA. V lost 0 bases to trimming and J lost 1 base; unmatched junction nucleotides: 5. This CDR3 is built from 16 residues. The CDR3 here is CASSLAAGGGQETQYF. Here the CDR3 DNA reads TGTGCCAGCAGCTTAGCGGCGGGCGGGGGCCAAGAGACCCAGTACTTC. The whole variable domain, filled in from reference TRBV7-2 and TRBJ2-5, reads GAGVSQSPSNKVTEKGKDVELRCDPISGHTALYWYRQSLGQGLEFLIYFQGNSAPDKSGLPSDRFSAERTGGSVSTLTIQRTQQEDSAVYLCASSLAAGGGQETQYFGPGTRLLVL.

This clone was recorded once. The V call is TRBV7-2, the J call TRBJ2-1; 13 nucleotides align to TRBD2. Germline V gene lookup returns CDR1 SGHTA and CDR2 FQGNSA. The CDR3 consists of 19 residues. The ends lost 5 bases at V and 0 bases at J; junction bases unmatched: 10. The CDR3 reads CASSPSGTSGTSSYNEQFF. CDR3 in DNA: TGTGCCAGCAGCCCATCCGGGACTAGCGGGACTAGCTCCTACAATGAGCAGTTCTTC.

V is TRBV18 and J is TRBJ2-5; 9 positions match TRBD2. The J call is doubtful: the DNA matches TRBJ2-7 better. The CDR3 has 13 amino acids. Looked up from germline, CDR1 is KGHSH and CDR2 is LQKENI. CDR3 in DNA: TGTGCCAGCTCCTTGACTAGCGGCTACGAGCAGTACTTC. Encoded protein: CASSLTSGYEQYF.

As DNA, the CDR3 is TGTGCCAGGAGTGCAACTAATGAAAAACTGTTTTTT. Protein sequence: CARSATNEKLFF. The chain links TRBV7-3 to TRBJ1-4; D not certain. The CDR3 sequence is 12 residues long. From germline, CDR1 is SGHTA and CDR2 FQGTGA. Trimming removed 9 bases from V and 0 bases from J, with 5 bases in between. The full variable domain, its missing parts supplied by reference TRBV7-3 and TRBJ1-4, is GAGVSQTPSNKVTEKGKYVELRCDPISGHTALYWYRQSLGQGPEFLIYFQGTGAADDSGLPNDRFFAVRPEGSVSTLKIQRTERGDSAVYLCARSATNEKLFFGSGTQLSVL.

The gene calls are TRBV11-2 and TRBJ2-2; tentatively, D is TRBD1 (6 bases). CDR1 SGHAT and CDR2 FQNNGV come from the germline V gene. CDR3 size: 16 residues. Between the trimmed V and J ends, which lost 1 base and 3 bases, there was a span of 12 bases. As DNA, the CDR3 is TGTGCCAGCAGCTTAGGGGTACAGGGTTACACCGGGGAGCTGTTTTTT. Translated: CASSLGVQGYTGELFF.

This chain joins TRBV10-3 and TRBJ1-1; 11 bases are a match to TRBD1. The CDR3 loop spans 14 amino acids. CDR1 is ENHRY and CDR2 is SYGVKD in the germline V gene. V was pared by 8 bases and J by 5 bases, with 7 bases of the junction left unmatched. The CDR3 region is CAIAGQGAGTEAFF. The CDR3 nucleotides read TGTGCCATCGCCGGACAGGGGGCAGGGACTGAAGCTTTCTTT.

CDR3 in amino acids: CASSLGSSGEYNEQFF. The DNA for the CDR3 is TGTGCCAGCAGCTTAGGGAGTAGCGGGGAGTACAATGAGCAGTTCTTC. The chain employs TRBV7-9 and TRBJ2-1; 8 nucleotides agree with TRBD2. CDR3 length: 16 amino acids. CDR1 is SEHNR and CDR2 is FQNEAQ in the germline V gene (reference sequence). Trimming at V came to 1 base and at J to 4 bases, leaving 6 bases not matched to a gene.

Only one count was recorded for this clone. J is TRBJ2-7 and V is TRBV11-1, with D hard to call. There are 13 residues in the CDR3. In germline, CDR1 is SGHAT, CDR2 FQDESV (reference sequence). V dropped 0 bases and J dropped 3 bases, with 6 bases sitting between them. The CDR3 protein is CASSLARDYEQYF. The CDR3 DNA is TGTGCCAGCAGCTTAGCTCGCGACTACGAGCAGTACTTC.

This chain links TRBV2 with TRBJ1-4; D unresolved. The germline CDR1 and CDR2 sequences are SNHLY and FYNNEI. V was pared by 4 bases and J by 7 bases, with 16 bases between. This CDR3 region has 15 residues. DNA for the CDR3: TGTGCCAGCAGTGGCCCGAGAGGAGGAGGTGAAAAACTGTTTTTT. It translates to CASSGPRGGGEKLFF.

Only one count was recorded for this clone. The CDR3 DNA follows: TGTGCCAGCAGTGCCACCACTTCCAATCAGCCCCAGCATTTT. Amino acids: CASSATTSNQPQHF. The genes are TRBV6-1 and TRBJ1-5, with D hard to call. The germline CDR1 and CDR2 sequences are MNHNS and SASEGT. CDR3 length: 14 amino acids. The ends were cut back, 4 bases at V and 3 bases at J, with 10 bases in the middle.

The rearrangement links TRBV6-6 to TRBJ2-1, with 8 bases aligning to TRBD2. Looked up from germline, CDR1 is MNHNY and CDR2 is SVGAGI (reference sequence). The CDR3 spans 16 residues. V trimming: 7 bases; J trimming: 7 bases; junction bases outside the gene matches: 15. CDR3 nucleotide sequence: TGTGCCAGCACGCCTTCGCCCGGGGGGGGGTCGAATGAGCAGTTCTTC. Amino acids: CASTPSPGGGSNEQFF.

The chain joins TRBV18 to TRBJ1-2; 7 nucleotides agree with TRBD1. The germline CDR1 and CDR2 sequences are KGHSH and LQKENI. CDR3 length: 14 amino acids. The J segment lost 1 base and the V segment lost 3 bases, leaving 2 bases of the junction unmatched. CDR3 DNA: TGTGCCAGCTCACCGAGACAGGGTAACTATGGCTACACCTTC. Translation: CASSPRQGNYGYTF. Using reference TRBV18 and TRBJ1-2 for the parts outside the CDR3, the full variable domain is NAGVMQNPRHLVRRRGQEARLRCSPMKGHSHVYWYRQLPEEGLKFMVYLQKENIIDESGMPKERFSAEFPKEGPSILRIQQVVRGDSAAYFCASSPRQGNYGYTFGSGTRLTVV.

The chain carries TRBV4-3 and TRBJ2-5; no clear D gene. The J call may be wrong; the DNA end is better matched by TRBJ2-7. This CDR3 is built from 15 residues. Germline-derived CDR1 and CDR2 are LGHNA and YSLEER. The CDR3 loop is CASSQSVGSFSEQYF. In nucleotides, the CDR3 is TGCGCCAGCAGCCAAAGCGTAGGAAGTTTCTCCGAGCAGTACTTC.

The genes are TRBV9 and TRBJ2-3, with D possibly TRBD2 on 5 matching bases. The ends were cut back, 0 bases at V and 6 bases at J, with 8 bases in the middle. Germline V CDR1 and CDR2: SGDLS, YYNGEE. This CDR3 spans 13 amino acids. In DNA form, the CDR3 reads TGTGCCAGCAGCGTAGACGGGGAGGATACGCAGTATTTT. It is translated as CASSVDGEDTQYF.